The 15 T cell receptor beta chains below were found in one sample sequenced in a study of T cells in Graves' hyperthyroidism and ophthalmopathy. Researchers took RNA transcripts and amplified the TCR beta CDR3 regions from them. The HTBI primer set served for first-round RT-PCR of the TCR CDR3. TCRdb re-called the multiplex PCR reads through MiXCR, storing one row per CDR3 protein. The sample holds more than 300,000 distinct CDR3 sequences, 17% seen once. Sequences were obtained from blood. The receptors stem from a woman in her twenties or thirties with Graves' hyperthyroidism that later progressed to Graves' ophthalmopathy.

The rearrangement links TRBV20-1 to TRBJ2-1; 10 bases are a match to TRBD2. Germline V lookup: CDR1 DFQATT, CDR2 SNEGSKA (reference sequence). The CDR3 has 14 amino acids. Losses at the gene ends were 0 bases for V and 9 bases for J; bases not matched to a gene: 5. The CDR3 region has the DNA TGCAGTGCTAGAGAGCCTAGCGGGGGTATTGAGCAGTTCTTC. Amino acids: CSAREPSGGIEQFF.

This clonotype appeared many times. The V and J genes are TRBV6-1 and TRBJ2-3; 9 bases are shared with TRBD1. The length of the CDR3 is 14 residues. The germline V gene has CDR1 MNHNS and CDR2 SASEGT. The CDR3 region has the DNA TGTGCTATCACCGGGACAGGGAGTGTGGATACGCAGTATTTT. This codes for CAITGTGSVDTQYF.

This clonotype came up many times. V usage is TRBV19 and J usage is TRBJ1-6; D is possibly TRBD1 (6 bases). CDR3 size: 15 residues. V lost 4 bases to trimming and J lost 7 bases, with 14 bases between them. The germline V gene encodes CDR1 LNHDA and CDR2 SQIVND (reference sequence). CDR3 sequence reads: CASSTRTVENSPLHF. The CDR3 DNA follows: TGTGCCAGTAGTACACGGACAGTTGAAAATTCACCCCTCCACTTT.

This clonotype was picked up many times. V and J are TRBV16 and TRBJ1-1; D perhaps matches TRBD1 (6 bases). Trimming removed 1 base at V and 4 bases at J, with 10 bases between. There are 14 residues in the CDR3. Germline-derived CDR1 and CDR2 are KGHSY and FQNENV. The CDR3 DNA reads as TGTGCCAGCAGCCAATTACAGGGAATCACTGAAGCTTTCTTT. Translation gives CASSQLQGITEAFF.

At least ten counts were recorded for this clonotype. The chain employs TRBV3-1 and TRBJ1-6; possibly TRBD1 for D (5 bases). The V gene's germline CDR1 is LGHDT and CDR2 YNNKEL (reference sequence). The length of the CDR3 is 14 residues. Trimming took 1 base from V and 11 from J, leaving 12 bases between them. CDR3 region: CASSQGSAGAPLHF. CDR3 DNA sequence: TGTGCCAGCAGCCAAGGGTCTGCGGGGGCACCCCTCCACTTT.

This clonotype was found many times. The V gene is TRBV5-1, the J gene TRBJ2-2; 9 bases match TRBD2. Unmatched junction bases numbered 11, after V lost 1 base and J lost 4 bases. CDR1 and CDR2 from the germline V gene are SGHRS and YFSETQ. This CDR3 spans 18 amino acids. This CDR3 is CASSLSLRGGFGTGELFF. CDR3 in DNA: TGCGCCAGCAGCTTGTCGCTGCGGGGGGGCTTCGGCACCGGGGAGCTGTTTTTT.

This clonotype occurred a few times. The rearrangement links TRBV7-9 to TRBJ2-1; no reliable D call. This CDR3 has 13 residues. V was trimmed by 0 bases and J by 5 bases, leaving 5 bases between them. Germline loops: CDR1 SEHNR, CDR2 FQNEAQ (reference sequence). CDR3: CASSLAENNEQFF. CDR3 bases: TGTGCCAGCAGCTTAGCCGAGAACAATGAGCAGTTCTTC.

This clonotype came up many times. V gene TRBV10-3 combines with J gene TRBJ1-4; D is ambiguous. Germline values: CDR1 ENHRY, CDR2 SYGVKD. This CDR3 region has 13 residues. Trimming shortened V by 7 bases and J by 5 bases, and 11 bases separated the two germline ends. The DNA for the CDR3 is TGTGCCATCATGGAGGCGGGGAATGAAAAACTGTTTTTT. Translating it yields CAIMEAGNEKLFF.

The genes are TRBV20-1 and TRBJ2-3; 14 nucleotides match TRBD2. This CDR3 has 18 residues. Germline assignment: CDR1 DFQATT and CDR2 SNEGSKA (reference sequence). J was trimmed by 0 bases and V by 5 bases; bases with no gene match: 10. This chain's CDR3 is CSARTSGGPRASTDTQYF. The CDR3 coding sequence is TGCAGTGCTCGGACTAGCGGGGGGCCTCGTGCTAGCACAGATACGCAGTATTTT.

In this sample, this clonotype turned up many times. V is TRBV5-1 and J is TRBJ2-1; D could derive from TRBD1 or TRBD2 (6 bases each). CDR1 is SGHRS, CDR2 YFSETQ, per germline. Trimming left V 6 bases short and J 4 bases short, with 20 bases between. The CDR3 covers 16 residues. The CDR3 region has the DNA TGCGCCAGCACGCCGGAGGGGGGCCACGGTTACAATGAGCAGTTCTTC. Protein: CASTPEGGHGYNEQFF.

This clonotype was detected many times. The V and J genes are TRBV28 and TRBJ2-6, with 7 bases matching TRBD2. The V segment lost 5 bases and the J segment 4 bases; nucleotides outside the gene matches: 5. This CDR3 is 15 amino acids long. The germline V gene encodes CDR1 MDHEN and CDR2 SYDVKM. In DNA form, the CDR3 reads TGTGCCAGCAGTCCCAGCGGGGCCGGGGCCAACGTCCTGACTTTC. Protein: CASSPSGAGANVLTF.

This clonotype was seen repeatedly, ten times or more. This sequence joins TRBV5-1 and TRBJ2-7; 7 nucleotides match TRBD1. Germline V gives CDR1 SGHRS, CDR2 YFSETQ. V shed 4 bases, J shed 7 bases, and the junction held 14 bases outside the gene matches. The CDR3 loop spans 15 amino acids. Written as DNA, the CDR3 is TGCGCCAGCAGCCCCTCTCTGACAGGGTTCGGGGAGCAGTACTTC. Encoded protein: CASSPSLTGFGEQYF.

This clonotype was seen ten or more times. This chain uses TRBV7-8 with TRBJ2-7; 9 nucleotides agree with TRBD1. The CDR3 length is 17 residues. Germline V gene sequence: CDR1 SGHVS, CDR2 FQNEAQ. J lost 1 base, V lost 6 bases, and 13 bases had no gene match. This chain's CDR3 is CASSAHRGPERSYEQYF. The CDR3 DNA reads TGTGCCAGCAGTGCGCACAGGGGGCCGGAGCGGTCCTACGAGCAGTACTTC.

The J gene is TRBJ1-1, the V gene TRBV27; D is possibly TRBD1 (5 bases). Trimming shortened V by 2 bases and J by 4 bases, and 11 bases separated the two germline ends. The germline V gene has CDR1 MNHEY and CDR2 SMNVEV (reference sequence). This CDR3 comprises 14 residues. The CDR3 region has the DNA TGTGCCAGCAGTTTAACGAGGGGTGGCACTGAAGCTTTCTTT. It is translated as CASSLTRGGTEAFF.

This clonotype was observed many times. The CDR3 DNA follows: TGTGCCAGCAGCCTACAGGGGTTCCAGCCCCAGCATTTT. Its translation is CASSLQGFQPQHF. J is TRBJ1-5 and V is TRBV5-5, with 7 positions matching TRBD1. CDR3 length: 13 residues. Germline values: CDR1 SGHKS, CDR2 YYEKEE (reference sequence). Trimming cost V 4 bases and J 7 bases; bases outside gene matches: 5. Full variable domain (rest looked up from reference TRBV5-5 and TRBJ1-5): DAGVTQSPTHLIKTRGQQVTLRCSPISGHKSVSWYQQVLGQGPQFIFQYYEKEERGRGNFPDRFSARQFPNYSSELNVNALLLGDSALYLCASSLQGFQPQHFGDGTRLSIL.